Sequencing of this T cell receptor beta chain was carried out in a study of shared clonotypes between healthy human individuals. The length of the CDR3 is 11 residues. Germline V gives CDR1 SNHLY, CDR2 FYNNEI. Repertoires were generated with immunoSEQ multiplex PCR, while TCRdb's copy carries only in-frame clones and drops some. The repertoire holds under 1,100,000 clones, about three quarters seen once, with 1.4% in the top ten. In this sample, this clone turned up a few times. Its antigen is still unknown. Findings and caveats of the study: It was the non-shared clonotypes that had lower generation probabilities than clonotypes shared by all four donors.

The TCR sequence derives from a man aged 18-30 years in good health. The sample consisted of memory CD4+ T cells sorted from blood. Noted subset: CD45RA-negative fraction. J is TRBJ1-6 and V is TRBV2; D remains ambiguous. This CDR3 reads CVPPLNSPLHF. The CDR3 nucleotides read TGTGTCCCGCCCCTGAATTCACCCCTCCACTTT.